Below are 18 T cell receptor beta chains sequenced from a single sample in a study of blood T cell repertoires in COVID-19. Assay: immunoSEQ multiplex PCR; the TCRdb copy retains only in-frame clones and omits some. The sample contains 260,000 or so clones, under 90% of which appear only once. Source material: peripheral blood. These receptors were obtained from a human donor in a cohort sampled during active COVID-19.

CDR3 amino acids: CASSLEAGFTYEQYF. CDR3 DNA sequence: TGTGCCAGCAGCTTAGAGGCAGGCTTTACCTACGAGCAGTACTTC. V usage is TRBV7-8 and J usage is TRBJ2-7; D ambiguous. This CDR3 contains 15 residues. The V gene lost 1 base and the J gene lost 2 bases, with 12 bases spanning the gap. Germline V CDR1 and CDR2: SGHVS, FQNEAQ.

The chain joins TRBV19 to TRBJ1-2, with no clear D. There are 14 residues in the CDR3. Trimming stripped 1 base from V and 3 bases from J, with 9 bases between. Germline lookup yields CDR1 LNHDA and CDR2 SQIVND (reference sequence). CDR3 nucleotide sequence: TGTGCCAGTAGTATAGCTCGGGATTACTATGGCTACACCTTC. Translation: CASSIARDYYGYTF.

The V gene is TRBV28, the J gene TRBJ1-2, with no clear D. Between the trimmed V and J ends, which lost 8 bases and 8 bases, there was a span of 12 bases. There are 11 residues in the CDR3. Germline CDR1 is MDHEN and CDR2 is SYDVKM. CDR3 amino acids: CASWRATGYTF. The CDR3, as DNA: TGTGCCAGCTGGAGGGCTACCGGCTACACCTTC.

This chain connects TRBV3-1 (or the pseudogene TRBV3-2) to TRBJ2-1, with 9 bases identical to TRBD1. The CDR3 is 15 amino acids. Losses at the gene ends were 4 bases for V and 6 bases for J; bases not matched to a gene: 7. Germline CDR1 is LGHDT and CDR2 is YNNKEL (reference sequence). The CDR3 sequence is CASSLSSTGGNEQFF. The CDR3 bases are TGTGCCAGCAGCCTATCGTCGACAGGGGGCAATGAGCAGTTCTTC.

The J gene is TRBJ2-7, the V gene TRBV7-9; D remains ambiguous. V gave up 5 bases and J gave up 2 bases, with 7 bases separating them. Germline V gene lookup returns CDR1 SEHNR and CDR2 FQNEAQ (reference sequence). This CDR3 comprises 12 residues. Written as DNA, the CDR3 is TGTGCCAGCAGCGCGAATACCTACGAGCAGTACTTC. Its translation: CASSANTYEQYF.

V and J are TRBV11-3 and TRBJ2-1, with a tentative D call TRBD2 (6 bases). Per the germline V gene, CDR1 is SGHNT and CDR2 is YENEEA. The CDR3 is made up of 15 amino acids. V was pared by 5 bases and J by 3 bases, with 14 bases between. This CDR3 reads CASSPRASDYNEQFF. The CDR3 DNA sequence: TGTGCCAGCAGCCCACGGGCTAGCGACTACAATGAGCAGTTCTTC. Combining the CDR3 with reference TRBV11-3 and TRBJ2-1 gives the whole variable domain EAGVVQSPRYKIIEKKQPVAFWCNPISGHNTLYWYLQNLGQGPELLIRYENEEAVDDSQLPKDRFSAERLKGVDSTLKIQPAELGDSAVYLCASSPRASDYNEQFFGPGTRLTVL.

V gene TRBV4-1 combines with J gene TRBJ2-7; 9 nucleotides match TRBD2. This CDR3 is 16 amino acids long. The V gene end was trimmed by 1 base and the J gene end by 6 bases; junction bases not matched to a gene: 10. Germline CDR1 reads MGHRA; CDR2 reads YSYEKL. The CDR3: CASSQVAGGFPVEQYF. The CDR3 DNA reads TGCGCCAGCAGCCAAGTTGCGGGGGGGTTCCCAGTCGAGCAGTACTTC.

The chain couples TRBV5-1 to TRBJ1-2, with TRBD1 identical over 10 bases. CDR3 length: 16 residues. The germline gives CDR1 SGHRS, CDR2 YFSETQ. After removal of 7 bases from V and 4 bases from J, the junction contained 13 bases not matched to a gene. This chain's CDR3 is CASRPEGQGNFYGYTF. The CDR3 nucleotides are TGCGCCAGCCGCCCTGAGGGACAGGGGAATTTCTATGGCTACACCTTC.

This sequence joins TRBV4-1 and TRBJ1-5, with D uncertain. Germline lookup yields CDR1 MGHRA and CDR2 YSYEKL. With 1 base removed from V and 0 bases from J, the gap between germline ends came to 10 bases. The CDR3 contains 16 residues. The CDR3 DNA follows: TGCGCCAGCAGCCAAGGGCGGGCCGTTAGCAATCAGCCCCAGCATTTT. Protein sequence: CASSQGRAVSNQPQHF.

The chain combines TRBV3-1 (or the pseudogene TRBV3-2) with TRBJ1-3, with 7 bases aligning to TRBD1. The J segment lost 7 bases and the V segment lost 2 bases, leaving 2 bases of the junction unmatched. Germline V gene data show CDR1 as LGHDT and CDR2 as YNNKEL (reference sequence). This CDR3 region has 13 residues. The CDR3 loop is CASSQPGGNTIYF. The CDR3 DNA is TGTGCCAGCAGCCAACCAGGGGGGAACACCATATATTTT.

About this clone itself: Additional DNA sequences in this sample encode the identical CDR3. The V gene is TRBV7-2, the J gene TRBJ1-1, with a weak D call TRBD1 (6 bases). The CDR3 has 13 amino acids. The V end lost 1 base, the J end lost 4 bases, and 7 bases lay between the germline ends. Germline V gives CDR1 SGHTA, CDR2 FQGNSA. CDR3 coding DNA: TGTGCCAGCAGCTTAGGAGGGGGCACTGAAGCTTTCTTT. Residues: CASSLGGGTEAFF.

V usage is TRBV4-2 and J usage is TRBJ2-5; the D gene is possibly TRBD1 (6 bases). V dropped 4 bases and J dropped 1 base, with 13 bases sitting between them. The CDR3 extends over 15 amino acids. Germline V lookup: CDR1 LGHNA, CDR2 YNFKEQ. The CDR3 nucleotides read TGTGCCAGCAGCCGAACCGACAGGATCCAAGAGACCCAGTACTTC. Translation gives CASSRTDRIQETQYF.

This clone was recorded a few times. The chain combines TRBV28 with TRBJ1-2; 9 positions agree with TRBD1. J lost 2 bases, V lost 6 bases, and 10 bases had no gene match. This CDR3 is built from 16 residues. The V gene's germline CDR1 is MDHEN and CDR2 SYDVKM. The CDR3 is CASSPVGTGWNYGYTF. The DNA of the CDR3 is TGTGCCAGCAGCCCCGTGGGGACAGGGTGGAACTATGGCTACACCTTC.

The gene calls are TRBV27 and TRBJ2-1; 12 bases match TRBD2. V trimming: 1 base; J trimming: 1 base; junction bases outside the gene matches: 2. CDR3 size: 17 residues. CDR1 is MNHEY and CDR2 is SMNVEV in the germline V gene (reference sequence). In DNA, the CDR3 is TGTGCCAGCAGTTTATTCGGACTAGCGGGATCCTACAATGAGCAGTTCTTC. Amino acid sequence: CASSLFGLAGSYNEQFF.

The CDR3 region has the DNA TGCGCCAGCAGCTTGGTACAGGGCATTAGCAACCCTAATGAGCAGTTCTTC. It yields the protein CASSLVQGISNPNEQFF. V is TRBV5-1 and J is TRBJ2-1, with D maybe TRBD1 (6 bases). The CDR3 loop spans 17 amino acids. Trimming stripped 0 bases from V and 7 bases from J, with 20 bases between. Germline lookup yields CDR1 SGHRS and CDR2 YFSETQ.

This clone was detected only once. The J gene is TRBJ2-5, the V gene TRBV18, with D perhaps matching TRBD2 (6 bases). The germline V and J ends were trimmed by 6 bases and 1 base, with 15 bases remaining between them. CDR3 length: 15 amino acids. Germline values: CDR1 KGHSH, CDR2 LQKENI. CDR3 loop: CASSLRDSSQETQYF. The DNA for the CDR3 is TGTGCCAGCTCGCTCCGGGACTCCTCCCAAGAGACCCAGTACTTC.

This rearrangement joins TRBV18 to TRBJ1-1, with unresolved D. Germline loops: CDR1 KGHSH, CDR2 LQKENI. The ends were cut back, 3 bases at V and 2 bases at J, with 16 bases in the middle. The CDR3 spans 16 residues. CDR3 sequence reads: CASSPNVGVPNTEAFF. The DNA of the CDR3 is TGTGCCAGCTCACCCAACGTCGGAGTCCCCAACACTGAAGCTTTCTTT.

The CDR3 protein is CASSFPGQIYEQYF. DNA for the CDR3: TGTGCCAGCAGTTTCCCGGGACAGATCTACGAGCAGTACTTC. The chain couples TRBV27 to TRBJ2-7; TRBD1 matches at 7 bases. The CDR3 has 14 amino acids. The J segment lost 3 bases and the V segment lost 3 bases, leaving 5 bases of the junction unmatched. CDR1 is MNHEY, CDR2 SMNVEV, per germline (reference sequence).